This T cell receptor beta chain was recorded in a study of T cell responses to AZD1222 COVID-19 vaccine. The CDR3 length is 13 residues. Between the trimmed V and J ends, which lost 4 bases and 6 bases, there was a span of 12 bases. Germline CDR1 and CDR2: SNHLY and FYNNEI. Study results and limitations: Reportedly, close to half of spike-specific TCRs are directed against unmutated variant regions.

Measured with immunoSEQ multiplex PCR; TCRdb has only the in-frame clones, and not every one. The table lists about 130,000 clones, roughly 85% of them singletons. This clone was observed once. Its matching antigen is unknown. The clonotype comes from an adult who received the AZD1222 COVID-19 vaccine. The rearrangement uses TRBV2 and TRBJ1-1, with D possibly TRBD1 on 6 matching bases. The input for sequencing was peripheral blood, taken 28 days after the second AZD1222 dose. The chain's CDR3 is CASSGTVMAEAFF. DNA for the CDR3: TGTGCCAGCAGTGGGACAGTGATGGCTGAAGCTTTCTTT. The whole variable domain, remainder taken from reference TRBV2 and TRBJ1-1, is EPEVTQTPSHQVTQMGQEVILRCVPISNHLYFYWYRQILGQKVEFLVSFYNNEISEKSEIFDDQFSVERPDGSNFTLKIRSTKLEDSAMYFCASSGTVMAEAFFGQGTRLTVV.